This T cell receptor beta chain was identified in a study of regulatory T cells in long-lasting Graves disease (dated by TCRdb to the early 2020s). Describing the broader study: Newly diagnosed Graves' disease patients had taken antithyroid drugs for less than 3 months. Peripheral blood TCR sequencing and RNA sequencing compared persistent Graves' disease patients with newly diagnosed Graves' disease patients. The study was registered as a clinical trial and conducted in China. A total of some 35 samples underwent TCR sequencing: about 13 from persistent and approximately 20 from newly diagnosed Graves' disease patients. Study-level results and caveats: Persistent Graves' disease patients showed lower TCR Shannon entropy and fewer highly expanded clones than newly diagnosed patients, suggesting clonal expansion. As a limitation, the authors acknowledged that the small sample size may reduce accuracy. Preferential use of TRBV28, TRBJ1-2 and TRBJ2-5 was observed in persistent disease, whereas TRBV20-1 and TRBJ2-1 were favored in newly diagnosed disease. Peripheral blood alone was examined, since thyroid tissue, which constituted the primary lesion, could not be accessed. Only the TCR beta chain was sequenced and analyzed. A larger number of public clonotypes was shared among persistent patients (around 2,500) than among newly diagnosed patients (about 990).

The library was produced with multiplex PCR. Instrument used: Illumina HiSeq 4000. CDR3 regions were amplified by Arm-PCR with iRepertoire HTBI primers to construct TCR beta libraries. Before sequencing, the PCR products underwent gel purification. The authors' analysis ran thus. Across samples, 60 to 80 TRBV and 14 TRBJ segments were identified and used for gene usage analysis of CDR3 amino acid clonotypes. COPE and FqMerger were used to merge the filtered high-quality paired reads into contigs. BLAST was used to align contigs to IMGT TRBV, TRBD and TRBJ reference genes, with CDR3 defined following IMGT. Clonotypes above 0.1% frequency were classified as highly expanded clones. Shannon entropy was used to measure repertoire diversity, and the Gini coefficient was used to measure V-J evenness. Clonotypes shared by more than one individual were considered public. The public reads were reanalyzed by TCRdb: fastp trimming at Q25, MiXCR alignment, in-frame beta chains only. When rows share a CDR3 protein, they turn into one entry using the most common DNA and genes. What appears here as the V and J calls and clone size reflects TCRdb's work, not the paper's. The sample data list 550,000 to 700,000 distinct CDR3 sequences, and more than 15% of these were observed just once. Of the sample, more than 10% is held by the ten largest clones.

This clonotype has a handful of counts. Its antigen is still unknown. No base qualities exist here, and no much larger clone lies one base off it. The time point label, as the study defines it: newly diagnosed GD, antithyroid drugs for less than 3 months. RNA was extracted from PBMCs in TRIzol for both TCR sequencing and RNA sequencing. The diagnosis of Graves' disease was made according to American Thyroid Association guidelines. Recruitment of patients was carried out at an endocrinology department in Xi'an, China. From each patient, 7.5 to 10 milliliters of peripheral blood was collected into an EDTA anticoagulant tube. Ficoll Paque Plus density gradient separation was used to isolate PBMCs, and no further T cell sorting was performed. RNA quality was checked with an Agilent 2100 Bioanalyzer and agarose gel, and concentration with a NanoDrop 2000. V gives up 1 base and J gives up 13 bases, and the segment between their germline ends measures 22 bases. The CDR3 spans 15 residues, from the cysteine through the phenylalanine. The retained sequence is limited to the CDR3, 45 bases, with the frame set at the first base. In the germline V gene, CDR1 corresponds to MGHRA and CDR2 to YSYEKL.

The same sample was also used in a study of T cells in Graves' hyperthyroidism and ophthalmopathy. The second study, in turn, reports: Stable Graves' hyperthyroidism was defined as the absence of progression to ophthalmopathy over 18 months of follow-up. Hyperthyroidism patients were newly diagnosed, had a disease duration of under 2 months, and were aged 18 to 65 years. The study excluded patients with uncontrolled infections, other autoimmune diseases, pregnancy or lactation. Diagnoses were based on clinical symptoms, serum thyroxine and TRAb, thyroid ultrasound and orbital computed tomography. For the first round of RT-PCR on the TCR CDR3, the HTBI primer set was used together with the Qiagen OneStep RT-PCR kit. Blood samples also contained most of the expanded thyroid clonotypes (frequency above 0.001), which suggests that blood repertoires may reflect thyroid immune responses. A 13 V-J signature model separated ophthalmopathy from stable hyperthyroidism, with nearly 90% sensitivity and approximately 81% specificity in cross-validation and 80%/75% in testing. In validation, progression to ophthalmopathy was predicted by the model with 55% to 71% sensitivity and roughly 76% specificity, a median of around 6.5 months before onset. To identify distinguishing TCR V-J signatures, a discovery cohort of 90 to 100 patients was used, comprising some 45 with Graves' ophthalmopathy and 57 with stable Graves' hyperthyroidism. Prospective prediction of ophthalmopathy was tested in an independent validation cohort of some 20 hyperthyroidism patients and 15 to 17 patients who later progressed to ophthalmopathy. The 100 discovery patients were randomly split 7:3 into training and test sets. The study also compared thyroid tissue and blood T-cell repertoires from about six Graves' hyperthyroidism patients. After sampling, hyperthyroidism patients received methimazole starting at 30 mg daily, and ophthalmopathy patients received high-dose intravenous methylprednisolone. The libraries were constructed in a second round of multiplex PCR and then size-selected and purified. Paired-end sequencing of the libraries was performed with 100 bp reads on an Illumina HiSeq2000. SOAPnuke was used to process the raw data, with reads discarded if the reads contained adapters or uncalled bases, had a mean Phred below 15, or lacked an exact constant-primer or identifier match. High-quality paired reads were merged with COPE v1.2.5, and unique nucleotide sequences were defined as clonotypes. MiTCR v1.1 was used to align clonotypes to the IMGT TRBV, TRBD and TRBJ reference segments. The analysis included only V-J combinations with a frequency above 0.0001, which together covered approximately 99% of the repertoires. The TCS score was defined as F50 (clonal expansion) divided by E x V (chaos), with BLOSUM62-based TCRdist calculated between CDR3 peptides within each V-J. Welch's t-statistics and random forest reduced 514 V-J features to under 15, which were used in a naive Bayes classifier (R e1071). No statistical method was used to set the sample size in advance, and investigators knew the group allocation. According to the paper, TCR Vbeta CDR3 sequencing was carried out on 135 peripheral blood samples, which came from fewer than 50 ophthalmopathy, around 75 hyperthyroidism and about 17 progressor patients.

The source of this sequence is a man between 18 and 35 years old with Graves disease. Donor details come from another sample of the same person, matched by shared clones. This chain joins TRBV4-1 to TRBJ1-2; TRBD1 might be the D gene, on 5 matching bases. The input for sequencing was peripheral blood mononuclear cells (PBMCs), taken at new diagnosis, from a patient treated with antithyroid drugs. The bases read TGCGCCAGCAGCCAAGTCATGGGGCCCACTCGGAGGAGCACCTTC. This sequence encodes CASSQVMGPTRRSTF.